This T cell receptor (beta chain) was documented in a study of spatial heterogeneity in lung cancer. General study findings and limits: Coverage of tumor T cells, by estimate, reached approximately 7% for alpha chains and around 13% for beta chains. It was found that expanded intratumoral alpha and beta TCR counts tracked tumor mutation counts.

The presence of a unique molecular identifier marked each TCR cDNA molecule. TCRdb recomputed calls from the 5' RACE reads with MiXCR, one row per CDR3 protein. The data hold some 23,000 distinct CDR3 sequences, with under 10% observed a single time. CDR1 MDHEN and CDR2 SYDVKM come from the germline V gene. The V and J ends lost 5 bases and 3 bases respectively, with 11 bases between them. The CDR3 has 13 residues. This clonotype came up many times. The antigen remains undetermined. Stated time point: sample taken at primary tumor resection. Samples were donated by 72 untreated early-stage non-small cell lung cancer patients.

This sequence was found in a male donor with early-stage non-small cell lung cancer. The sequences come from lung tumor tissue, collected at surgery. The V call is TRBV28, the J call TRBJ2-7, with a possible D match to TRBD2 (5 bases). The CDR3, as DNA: TGTGCCAGCAGTCCCGGAGGTCTCTACGAGCAGTACTTC. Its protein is CASSPGGLYEQYF.